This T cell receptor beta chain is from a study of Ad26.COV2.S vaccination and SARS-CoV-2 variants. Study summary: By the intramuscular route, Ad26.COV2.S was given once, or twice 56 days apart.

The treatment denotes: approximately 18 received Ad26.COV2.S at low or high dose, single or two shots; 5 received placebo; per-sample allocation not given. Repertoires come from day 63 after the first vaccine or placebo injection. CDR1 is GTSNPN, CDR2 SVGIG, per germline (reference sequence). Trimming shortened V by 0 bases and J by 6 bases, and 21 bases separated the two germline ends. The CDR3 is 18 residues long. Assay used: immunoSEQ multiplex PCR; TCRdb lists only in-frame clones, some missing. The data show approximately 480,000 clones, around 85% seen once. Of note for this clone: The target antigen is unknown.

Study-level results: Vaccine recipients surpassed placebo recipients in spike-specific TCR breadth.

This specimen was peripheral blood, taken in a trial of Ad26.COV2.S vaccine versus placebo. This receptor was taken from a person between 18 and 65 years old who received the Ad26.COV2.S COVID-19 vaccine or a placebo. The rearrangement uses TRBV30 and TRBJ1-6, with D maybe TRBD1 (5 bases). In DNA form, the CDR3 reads TGTGCCTGGAGTGTACTCCTTGGGGGGGTAGTTGGTAATTCACCCCTCCACTTT. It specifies CAWSVLLGGVVGNSPLHF.